These 9 T cell receptor beta chains were all obtained from the same sample, sequenced in a study of T cell clonality in common variable immunodeficiency. Whole-study findings and limits: Common variable immunodeficiency TCR beta sequences reportedly had fewer deletions and N-nucleotide insertions.

These receptors have no known antigen. Measured with immunoSEQ multiplex PCR; TCRdb has only the in-frame clones, and not every one. Recorded for this sample: around 16,000 clones. The specimen sequenced was peripheral blood mononuclear cells. These receptors all stem from a human donor with common variable immunodeficiency.

A remark on this clone: The read terminates 3 residues before the CDR3 end, so the remaining end is supplied by the germline J gene. V and J are TRBV29-1 and TRBJ1-2, with 9 bases identical to TRBD1. CDR3 size: 11 residues. CDR1 is SQVTM and CDR2 is ANQGSEA in the germline V gene. CDR3 sequence: CSVGTGLGYTF. The CDR3 bases that were read are TGCAGCGTGGGGACAGGGCTGGGC.

With regard to this clone: The CDR3 end falls 3 residues outside the read, so it is completed with the germline J gene. This chain connects TRBV20-1 to TRBJ1-4; D gene unclear. CDR1 is DFQATT and CDR2 is SNEGSKA in the germline V gene (reference sequence). This CDR3 spans 10 amino acids. Trimming pared 5 bases from V and 7 bases from J, leaving 5 bases between. The CDR3 DNA, read in part, is TGCAGTGCTGGTAGTGAAAAA. Protein product: CSAGSEK. Given in full, the CDR3 is CSAGSEKLFF.

Comments on this clone: The CDR3 end falls 3 residues outside the read, so it is completed with the germline J gene. The chain couples TRBV5-1 to TRBJ2-3; D not certain. The CDR3 is made up of 14 amino acids. The V end was cut by 0 bases, the J end by 2 bases, with 7 bases between. Germline V gives CDR1 SGHRS, CDR2 YFSETQ. CDR3 in amino acids: CASSLDSNTDTQYF. The CDR3 DNA, read in part, is TGCGCCAGCAGCTTGGACAGTAACACAGATACG.

With respect to this clone: The read finishes 3 residues shy of the CDR3 end, and the germline J gene is used to complete it. J is TRBJ1-1 and V is TRBV6-2 or TRBV6-3; 8 nucleotides align to TRBD1. The V gene's germline CDR1 is MNHEY and CDR2 SVGEGT. The trim removed 0 bases at V and 6 bases at J, leaving 12 bases unmatched. CDR3 length equals 17 residues. CDR3 in amino acids: CASSYSRPGGAVAEAFF. The CDR3 bases that were read are TGTGCCAGCAGTTACTCGAGGCCAGGGGGCGCCGTCGCTGAA.

In regard to this clone: The CDR3 end falls 3 residues outside the read, so it is completed with the germline J gene. The rearrangement joins TRBV10-3 to TRBJ1-2; 11 bases line up with TRBD1. V lost 6 bases, J lost 4 bases, and 4 bases stayed unmatched. Germline CDR1 reads ENHRY; CDR2 reads SYGVKD. The CDR3 contains 14 residues. CDR3 protein: CAIRGQGAGYGYTF. CDR3 DNA (partial): TGTGCCATCAGAGGACAGGGGGCTGGCTATGGC.

To note about this clone: The read terminates 3 residues ahead of where the CDR3 ends, so the germline J gene completes it. This chain uses TRBV20-1 with TRBJ2-1, with 7 bases aligning to TRBD1. CDR1 is DFQATT and CDR2 is SNEGSKA in the germline V gene (reference sequence). This CDR3 has 13 amino acids. V lost 6 bases and J lost 3; bases outside the gene matches: 5. The part of the CDR3 DNA that was read is TGCAGTGCAAACCGGGACAGCTACAATGAG. Encoded protein: CSANRDSYNE. The CDR3 as a whole reads CSANRDSYNEQFF.

As to this clone: The CDR3 goes on 3 residues after the read ends, and that part is filled in from the germline J gene. The gene calls are TRBV20-1 and TRBJ2-7, with a weak D call TRBD2 (6 bases). V was pared by 6 bases and J by 0 bases, with 18 bases between. Germline CDR1 and CDR2: DFQATT and SNEGSKA (reference sequence). The CDR3 sequence is 15 residues long. The CDR3 loop is CSADGLLTSSYEQYF. The sequenced part of the CDR3 DNA is TGCAGTGCCGATGGACTCTTGACTAGCTCCTACGAG.

Concerning this clone: The CDR3 extends 3 residues past the end of the read, so its final part is completed from the germline J gene. This chain connects TRBV7-2 to TRBJ2-5, with D hard to call. The germline V gene has CDR1 SGHTA and CDR2 FQGNSA. The V and J ends lost 1 base and 5 bases respectively, with 5 bases between them. The CDR3 runs 12 residues. The chain's CDR3 is CASSLGAETQYF. The sequenced part of the CDR3 DNA is TGTGCCAGCAGCTTAGGGGCGGAGACC.

In the case of this clone: The read terminates 3 residues ahead of where the CDR3 ends, so the germline J gene completes it. J is TRBJ2-1 and V is TRBV10-2, with 11 bases matching TRBD2. The germline V gene has CDR1 WSHSY and CDR2 SAAADI. V lost 2 bases and J lost 8; bases outside the gene matches: 5. The CDR3 extends over 15 amino acids. The CDR3 reads CASSELAGGRDEQFF. Partial CDR3 DNA: TGCGCCAGCAGTGAGCTAGCGGGGGGCCGGGATGAG.